The 28 T cell receptor beta chains below come from one sample, sequenced in a study of blood T cell repertoires in COVID-19. TCRdb keeps only in-frame clones here, not all; method: immunoSEQ multiplex PCR. The table lists under 300,000 clones, about 88% of them singletons, with 13% in the top ten. Material: peripheral blood. The receptors come from a woman in her seventies with COVID-19, enrolled during active disease.

The chain has TRBV5-8 and TRBJ1-4; D is unresolved. Germline values: CDR1 SGHTS, CDR2 YDEGEE. The CDR3 has 16 residues. The ends were cut back, 2 bases at V and 4 bases at J, with 15 bases in the middle. The CDR3 DNA reads as TGTGCCAGCAGCTTTGGAGATGCGGGGTTTAATGAAAAACTGTTTTTT. Its translation is CASSFGDAGFNEKLFF.

In its sample, this clone was seen a few times. The V gene is TRBV2, the J gene TRBJ1-5; TRBD1 matches 8 bases. This CDR3 region has 15 residues. The V gene end was trimmed by 6 bases and the J gene end by 2 bases; junction bases not matched to a gene: 6. Germline assignment: CDR1 SNHLY and CDR2 FYNNEI. This chain's CDR3 is CASRQGAGGNQPQHF. The CDR3 DNA reads as TGTGCCAGCAGGCAGGGGGCTGGGGGCAATCAGCCCCAGCATTTT.

A single count supports this clone. The gene calls are TRBV14 and TRBJ2-7; TRBD1 agrees at 7 bases. Germline CDR1 SGHDN, CDR2 FVKESK. CDR3 length equals 15 residues. With V trimmed by 4 bases and J by 6 bases, 12 bases remained unmatched. The CDR3 reads CASSPQGIRAGEQYF. The CDR3 DNA is TGTGCCAGCAGCCCACAGGGGATCCGCGCGGGCGAGCAGTACTTC.

This clone was seen more than once but under ten times. The rearrangement links TRBV25-1 to TRBJ2-1; D unresolved. Germline CDR1 is MGHDK and CDR2 is SYGVNS. The CDR3 runs 13 residues. The V gene lost 6 bases and the J gene lost 2 bases, with 8 bases spanning the gap. CDR3 bases: TGTGCCAGCAGCCCTGTAGCCTACAATGAGCAGTTCTTC. Its translation is CASSPVAYNEQFF.

V usage is TRBV7-2 and J usage is TRBJ1-1; 7 bases are a match to TRBD1. The V and J ends lost 3 bases and 4 bases, in that order; junction bases with no gene match: 5. CDR1 and CDR2 (germline): SGHTA, FQGNSA. The length of the CDR3 is 14 residues. In nucleotides, the CDR3 is TGTGCCAGCAGCTTTACAGGGGTTCGCACTGAAGCTTTCTTT. It specifies CASSFTGVRTEAFF.

CDR3 amino acids: CASSVLAGWGEQYF. The CDR3 bases are TGTGCCAGCAGTGTACTGGCAGGGTGGGGCGAGCAGTACTTC. This chain uses TRBV7-9 with TRBJ2-7, with a tentative D call TRBD1 (5 bases). CDR3 size: 14 residues. The V gene's germline CDR1 is SEHNR and CDR2 FQNEAQ (reference sequence). The ends were cut back, 6 bases at V and 6 bases at J, with 18 bases in the middle.

The gene calls are TRBV4-3 and TRBJ1-1; no firm D call. V was trimmed by 0 bases and J by 5 bases, leaving 7 bases between them. The CDR3 runs 13 residues. Per germline, CDR1 LGHNA and CDR2 YSLEER. DNA of the CDR3: TGCGCCAGCAGCCAAGAATCACGGACTGAAGCTTTCTTT. This sequence encodes CASSQESRTEAFF.

The chain employs TRBV5-3 and TRBJ1-1; TRBD1 aligns across 8 bases. TRBV5-3 is identified as an open reading frame with a role that is uncertain. The CDR3 sequence is 15 residues long. The trim removed 3 bases at V and 4 bases at J, leaving 8 bases unmatched. The CDR3 here is CARSSDGQGVTEAFF. The CDR3 DNA reads TGTGCCAGAAGCTCCGACGGACAGGGCGTCACTGAAGCTTTCTTT.

This clone appeared a single time. The J gene is TRBJ1-2, the V gene TRBV24-1; D is possibly TRBD1 (5 bases). The CDR3 is 13 amino acids. Germline CDR1 reads KGHDR; CDR2 reads SFDVKD. Trimming left V 2 bases short and J 5 bases short, with 8 bases between. Here the CDR3 reads CATSDSRQYGYTF. In DNA form, the CDR3 reads TGTGCCACCAGTGATTCCCGACAGTATGGCTACACCTTC.

The rearrangement uses TRBV11-2 and TRBJ2-3; possible D gene TRBD2, 5 bases. This CDR3 has 12 residues. Trimming removed 4 bases at V and 6 bases at J, with 8 bases between. Germline values: CDR1 SGHAT, CDR2 FQNNGV. CDR3 sequence (DNA): TGTGCCAGCAGCTCTCAGCGGGATACGCAGTATTTT. This codes for CASSSQRDTQYF. Full variable domain (remainder filled in from reference TRBV11-2 and TRBJ2-3): EAGVAQSPRYKIIEKRQSVAFWCNPISGHATLYWYQQILGQGPKLLIQFQNNGVVDDSQLPKDRFSAERLKGVDSTLKIQPAKLEDSAVYLCASSSQRDTQYFGPGTRLTVL.

V and J are TRBV2 and TRBJ2-7; D ambiguous. This CDR3 is 11 amino acids long. Germline lookup yields CDR1 SNHLY and CDR2 FYNNEI. V dropped 4 bases and J dropped 4 bases, with 5 bases sitting between them. The CDR3 loop is CASSGQYEQYF. CDR3 bases: TGTGCCAGCAGTGGGCAATACGAGCAGTACTTC.

The gene calls are TRBV2 and TRBJ1-6, with D possibly matching TRBD1 (5 bases). Germline V gives CDR1 SNHLY, CDR2 FYNNEI. The CDR3 is 14 residues long. V lost 4 bases to trimming and J lost 6 bases, with 10 bases between them. The CDR3 loop is CASSGGGLNSPLHF. The CDR3 nucleotides read TGTGCCAGCAGTGGGGGGGGTCTTAATTCACCCCTCCACTTT.

The gene calls are TRBV5-4 and TRBJ2-7, with a tentative D call TRBD2 (5 bases). Trimming shortened V by 4 bases and J by 1 base, and 15 bases separated the two germline ends. CDR1 SGHNT and CDR2 YYREEE come from the germline V gene (reference sequence). This CDR3 has 15 residues. The CDR3 region has the DNA TGTGCCAGCAGCCACGGGATTTTAGGATCCTACGAGCAGTACTTC. Encoded protein: CASSHGILGSYEQYF.

The count of this clone is one. The gene calls are TRBV19 and TRBJ1-1; 8 nucleotides align to TRBD1. The germline V gene encodes CDR1 LNHDA and CDR2 SQIVND (reference sequence). The J segment lost 4 bases and the V segment lost 6 bases, leaving 7 bases of the junction unmatched. This CDR3 is 14 amino acids long. The CDR3 DNA is TGTGCCAGTAGACGACAGGGGTCTAGCACTGAAGCTTTCTTT. Encoded protein: CASRRQGSSTEAFF.

The V and J genes are TRBV27 and TRBJ2-1; D call uncertain. Deletions cut 6 bases from V and 2 bases from J, with 8 bases between. Looked up from germline, CDR1 is MNHEY and CDR2 is SMNVEV (reference sequence). This CDR3 is built from 13 residues. CDR3 region: CASSRSPYNEQFF. The CDR3 region has the DNA TGTGCCAGCAGCCGCAGTCCCTACAATGAGCAGTTCTTC.

This chain joins TRBV5-8 and TRBJ2-3; 7 bases are shared with TRBD2. J gave up 4 bases and V 0 bases, and 8 bases lay outside the gene matches. Germline V gene lookup returns CDR1 SGHTS and CDR2 YDEGEE. The CDR3 has 16 residues. CDR3 in amino acids: CASSLGQGGVADTQYF. In DNA form, the CDR3 reads TGTGCCAGCAGCTTGGGGCAGGGAGGGGTTGCAGATACGCAGTATTTT.

The CDR3 DNA reads as TGTGCCAGTTCTAATACCGAAGATGGGGCCAACGTCCTGACTTTC. Its protein product is CASSNTEDGANVLTF. This sequence joins TRBV19 and TRBJ2-6, with D unclear. The ends were cut back, 8 bases at V and 3 bases at J, with 14 bases in the middle. From germline, CDR1 is LNHDA and CDR2 SQIVND (reference sequence). This CDR3 is 15 amino acids long.

The chain links TRBV28 to TRBJ2-1; 9 nucleotides match TRBD2. V lost 10 bases, J lost 5 bases, and 12 bases stayed unmatched. In germline, CDR1 is MDHEN, CDR2 SYDVKM. The CDR3 runs 15 residues. The CDR3 spells CATLSRGGADNEQFF. DNA of the CDR3: TGTGCCACCCTTTCACGCGGGGGGGCGGACAATGAGCAGTTCTTC.

This chain joins TRBV7-2 and TRBJ2-7; tentatively, D is TRBD2 (5 bases). Germline CDR1 is SGHTA and CDR2 is FQGNSA. This CDR3 contains 17 residues. V dropped 1 base and J dropped 2 bases, with 18 bases sitting between them. In DNA form, the CDR3 reads TGTGCCAGCAGCTTAGGAGGGTCTGTGCGGGCACCCTACGAGCAGTACTTC. It yields the protein CASSLGGSVRAPYEQYF.

The V and J genes are TRBV2 and TRBJ1-1; TRBD1 matches at 11 bases. CDR1 and CDR2 from the germline V gene are SNHLY and FYNNEI. After removal of 6 bases from V and 6 bases from J, the junction contained 6 bases not matched to a gene. CDR3 length: 14 amino acids. CDR3 in amino acids: CASRRDRGFPEAFF. The CDR3 coding sequence is TGTGCCAGCAGGAGGGACAGGGGGTTTCCTGAAGCTTTCTTT.

The chain is built from TRBV9 and TRBJ1-2, with 7 bases that match TRBD1. Trimming took 4 bases from V and 7 from J; bases not matched to a gene: 13. Germline-derived CDR1 and CDR2 are SGDLS and YYNGEE. CDR3 length: 15 amino acids. The CDR3 loop reads CASSPTVGTVLGYTF. For the CDR3, the DNA is TGTGCCAGCAGCCCCACCGTGGGGACAGTACTTGGCTACACCTTC.

The V gene is TRBV7-9, the J gene TRBJ1-6; D perhaps matches TRBD1 (5 bases). The CDR3 runs 17 residues. Germline V gene lookup returns CDR1 SEHNR and CDR2 FQNEAQ (reference sequence). Trimming removed 1 base from V and 4 bases from J, with 14 bases in between. Here the CDR3 DNA reads TGTGCCAGCAGCTTAGGCTTGGCCGCAGGGTATAATTCACCCCTCCACTTT. Its protein product is CASSLGLAAGYNSPLHF.

The chain links TRBV5-3 to TRBJ1-4, with unresolved D. TRBV5-3 is an ORF for which the function is uncertain. The ends were cut back, 1 base at V and 5 bases at J, with 9 bases in the middle. There are 14 residues in the CDR3. CDR3 in amino acids: CARSLKHTNEKLFF. For the CDR3, the DNA is TGTGCCAGAAGCTTGAAACATACCAATGAAAAACTGTTTTTT.

The chain is built from TRBV12-5 and TRBJ2-3, with D maybe TRBD1 (5 bases). This CDR3 contains 15 residues. Trimming pared 1 base from V and 6 bases from J, leaving 14 bases between. The germline gives CDR1 LGHNT, CDR2 FRNRAP. The CDR3 DNA sequence: TGTGCTAGTGGTTTGGGACAGTTCCTAGAGGATACGCAGTATTTT. It yields the protein CASGLGQFLEDTQYF.

The chain employs TRBV11-2 and TRBJ2-3; 8 bases match TRBD1. Germline CDR1 reads SGHAT; CDR2 reads FQNNGV. With 2 bases clipped from V and 0 bases from J, the junction kept 4 bases outside the gene matches. The CDR3 covers 16 residues. The CDR3 DNA sequence: TGTGCCAGCAGCTTATACAGGACAGGGAGCACAGATACGCAGTATTTT. Translated: CASSLYRTGSTDTQYF.

With regard to this clone: This sample also contains other DNA sequences that code for the same CDR3. This rearrangement joins TRBV25-1 to TRBJ2-7; maybe TRBD1 (6 bases). CDR3 length: 12 residues. Trimming took off 8 bases at V and 3 bases at J, with 11 bases between the two ends. CDR1 MGHDK and CDR2 SYGVNS come from the germline V gene. The CDR3 loop is CASSVTGYEQYF. Written as DNA, the CDR3 is TGTGCCAGCTCTGTGACAGGCTACGAGCAGTACTTC.

This clone was observed once. The chain carries TRBV5-5 and TRBJ1-4; possible D gene TRBD1, 5 bases. Per germline, CDR1 SGHKS and CDR2 YYEKEE (reference sequence). The CDR3 contains 14 residues. Trimming stripped 2 bases from V and 4 bases from J, with 9 bases between. The CDR3 protein is CASSFGRVNEKLFF. CDR3 in DNA: TGTGCCAGCAGCTTCGGCAGGGTTAATGAAAAACTGTTTTTT.

This clone was counted between two and nine times. The rearrangement joins TRBV28 to TRBJ1-2, with 7 bases identical to TRBD1. Trimming took 4 bases from V and 5 from J; bases not matched to a gene: 10. Germline CDR1 is MDHEN and CDR2 is SYDVKM. The CDR3 is 15 residues long. CDR3 loop: CASSSLRTGVYGYTF. CDR3 nucleotides: TGTGCCAGCAGTTCACTCCGGACAGGAGTGTATGGCTACACCTTC.